The 13 T cell receptor beta chains in this list originate from one sample, sequenced in a study of cytomegalovirus exposure and HLA in healthy donors. Researchers ran the PCR with 60 Vbeta and 13 Jbeta primers. Libraries were prepared by immunoSEQ multiplex PCR; TCRdb keeps only in-frame clonotypes and omits some of them. The table shows roughly 150,000 clones, with 85% occurring only once. The sequencing input was PBMCs. These receptors were obtained from a boy between 2 and 10 years old in good health and CMV-seronegative.

The chain couples TRBV10-2 to TRBJ2-7; 7 positions agree with TRBD2. The CDR3 has 14 amino acids. Germline CDR1 reads WSHSY; CDR2 reads SAAADI. V dropped 8 bases and J dropped 2; count of bases not matched to a gene: 9. The CDR3 nucleotides read TGCGCCAGCGGGGGGGGGATGGGGGCCTACGAGCAGTACTTC. It translates to CASGGGMGAYEQYF.

CDR3 loop: CASSLVQPQHF. In DNA, the CDR3 is TGCGCCAGCAGCCTCGTTCAGCCCCAGCATTTT. V gene TRBV4-1 combines with J gene TRBJ1-5; D uncertain. This CDR3 is 11 amino acids long. V was pared by 4 bases and J by 6 bases, with 4 bases between. Germline CDR1 MGHRA, CDR2 YSYEKL.

The chain has TRBV6-5 and TRBJ2-5; 8 positions match TRBD2. This CDR3 spans 15 amino acids. The germline gives CDR1 MNHEY, CDR2 SVGAGI. J was trimmed by 4 bases and V by 6 bases; bases with no gene match: 10. CDR3 sequence reads: CASSPNNLAGETQYF. In DNA, the CDR3 is TGTGCCAGCAGCCCCAATAATCTAGCGGGAGAGACCCAGTACTTC.

The J gene is TRBJ2-1, the V gene TRBV5-4, with D unclear. Per germline, CDR1 SGHNT and CDR2 YYREEE (reference sequence). The CDR3 is 13 residues long. V dropped 6 bases and J dropped 4 bases, with 11 bases sitting between them. In nucleotides, the CDR3 is TGTGCCAGCACCCACCCTAGGTACAATGAGCAGTTCTTC. Translation: CASTHPRYNEQFF.

The genes are TRBV6-6 and TRBJ1-2; D not resolved. Trimming took 4 bases from V and 4 from J, leaving 10 bases between them. The CDR3 covers 13 residues. The germline gives CDR1 MNHNY, CDR2 SVGAGI (reference sequence). Written as DNA, the CDR3 is TGTGCCAGCAGTTCCGGGGAAGCCTATGGCTACACCTTC. Its translation: CASSSGEAYGYTF.

This chain connects TRBV27 to TRBJ2-3, with no clear D. V was shortened by 3 bases and J by 7 bases, with 5 bases between the two germline ends. The CDR3 extends over 11 amino acids. Per germline, CDR1 MNHEY and CDR2 SMNVEV (reference sequence). CDR3: CASSFANTQYF. The CDR3 DNA is TGTGCCAGCAGTTTCGCGAATACGCAGTATTTT.

The V and J genes are TRBV11-1 and TRBJ2-7, with a weak D call TRBD2 (6 bases). CDR1 and CDR2 from the germline V gene are SGHAT and FQDESV (reference sequence). Between the trimmed V and J ends, which lost 5 bases and 2 bases, there was a span of 19 bases. CDR3 length equals 16 residues. The chain's CDR3 is CASSHTSIRTPYEQYF. The CDR3 coding sequence is TGTGCCAGCAGCCACACTAGCATTAGGACCCCCTACGAGCAGTACTTC.

The V gene is TRBV18, the J gene TRBJ2-7; TRBD2 matches 7 bases. J lost 5 bases, V lost 1 base, and 8 bases had no gene match. Germline CDR1 KGHSH, CDR2 LQKENI. The CDR3 sequence is 15 residues long. The CDR3 here is CASSPLKGLSNEQYF. The CDR3 DNA sequence: TGTGCCAGCTCACCACTAAAGGGACTATCAAACGAGCAGTACTTC.

V gene TRBV5-1 combines with J gene TRBJ2-5; a weak D match, TRBD2 (6 bases). The CDR3 extends over 14 amino acids. Germline CDR1 and CDR2: SGHRS and YFSETQ. Trimming pared 4 bases from V and 5 bases from J, leaving 15 bases between. Here the CDR3 DNA reads TGCGCCAGCAGCCTGTCGATTGGAGGGGAGACCCAGTACTTC. This gives the protein CASSLSIGGETQYF.

Concerning this clone itself: The same CDR3 also results from other DNA sequences found in this sample. This chain uses TRBV30 with TRBJ1-1; possible D gene TRBD1, 6 bases. Trimming took 3 bases from V and 1 from J, leaving 9 bases between them. The CDR3 spans 13 residues. Germline V lookup: CDR1 GTSNPN, CDR2 SVGIG (reference sequence). The CDR3 coding sequence is TGTGCCTGGAGCGTACAGGGGAACACTGAAGCTTTCTTT. It specifies CAWSVQGNTEAFF.

This clone was seen once. The chain uses TRBV10-3 and TRBJ1-2; 8 bases map to TRBD1. This CDR3 has 13 amino acids. The germline CDR1 and CDR2 sequences are ENHRY and SYGVKD. Trimming at V came to 10 bases and at J to 4 bases, leaving 8 bases not matched to a gene. The CDR3 DNA reads TGTGCCACCACGGACAGGGCAAGCTATGGCTACACCTTC. Translating gives CATTDRASYGYTF.

V gene TRBV29-1 combines with J gene TRBJ1-2; 7 positions match TRBD1. The CDR3 is 12 residues long. Germline trimming cut 4 bases from V and 4 bases from J; bases unmatched to any gene: 3. Germline CDR1 SQVTM, CDR2 ANQGSEA. The CDR3 coding sequence is TGCAGCGTTGGACAGGGTGGCTATGGCTACACCTTC. Its translation is CSVGQGGYGYTF.

The chain recombines TRBV9 with TRBJ2-1, with D maybe TRBD2 (6 bases). The CDR3 runs 16 residues. V lost 1 base and J 3 bases, leaving 14 bases between the germline ends. Germline CDR1 reads SGDLS; CDR2 reads YYNGEE. The CDR3 loop reads CASSVTGEALYNEQFF. In DNA form, the CDR3 reads TGTGCCAGCAGCGTAACGGGGGAGGCCCTCTACAATGAGCAGTTCTTC.